These 13 T cell receptor beta chains came from one sample sequenced in a study of blood T cells in healthy people across ages. The use of a sample-barcoded 5' primer and a J-beta primer mix characterized a second PCR of roughly 7 to 11 cycles. Each CDR3 protein gets one entry after TCRdb re-called the 5' RACE reads with MiXCR. The sample includes 1.5 million to 2 million distinct CDR3 sequences, 28% of them seen just once. Input material: blood. These receptors came from a young woman in good health.

This clonotype was picked up one time. This may stem from a read error, because a much larger clone lies one nucleotide away. The V call is TRBV29-1, the J call TRBJ2-4, with D possibly TRBD1 on 5 matching bases. This CDR3 is built from 13 residues. Germline loops: CDR1 SQVTM, CDR2 ANQGSEA. CDR3 nucleotides: TGCGGGCCCAGGGCGCTGGGATGCCACGAGCGGTACTTC. Encoded protein: CGPRALGCHERYF.

In its sample, this clonotype was seen a few times. The chain uses TRBV4-1 and TRBJ2-5, with 7 bases matching TRBD2. Germline lookup yields CDR1 MGHRA and CDR2 YSYEKL. V lost 5 bases to trimming and J lost 7 bases; unmatched junction nucleotides: 7. There are 13 residues in the CDR3. For the CDR3, the DNA is TGCGCCAGCAGCAATCTTTGGGGGGGGACCCAGTACTTC. It translates to CASSNLWGGTQYF.

The V gene is TRBV12-3 or TRBV12-4, the J gene TRBJ1-5, with D hard to call. Trimming removed 7 bases at V and 3 bases at J, with 10 bases between. The CDR3 totals 13 residues. In DNA, the CDR3 is TGTGCCAGCACCGGACTGGCCAATCAGCCCCAGCATTTT. It is translated as CASTGLANQPQHF.

A few counts support this clonotype. The genes are TRBV2 and TRBJ1-2; TRBD1 is a possible D gene (5 bases). Germline values: CDR1 SNHLY, CDR2 FYNNEI. V was pared by 8 bases and J by 6 bases, with 16 bases between. The CDR3 extends over 13 amino acids. The CDR3 DNA reads as TGTGCCAGCGGCCAGGGTGATGGCCATGGCTACACCTTC. Residues: CASGQGDGHGYTF.

The rearrangement joins TRBV3-1 to TRBJ2-3, with TRBD1 matching 8 bases. Germline CDR1 reads LGHDT; CDR2 reads YNNKEL (reference sequence). This CDR3 spans 19 amino acids. The junction had 13 bases not matched to a gene; V was cut back by 0 bases and J by 2 bases. For the CDR3, the DNA is TGTGCCAGCAGCCAAGAGTATCAGGGGGCGGCTCCTCCCACAGATACGCAGTATTTT. Encoded protein: CASSQEYQGAAPPTDTQYF.

This clonotype was seen many times. The rearrangement links TRBV20-1 to TRBJ2-7; D gene uncertain. Germline assignment: CDR1 DFQATT and CDR2 SNEGSKA (reference sequence). This CDR3 region has 11 residues. V gave up 3 bases and J gave up 6 bases, with 9 bases separating them. CDR3 bases: TGCAGTGCTAGGCCCACGGCCGAGCAGTACTTC. It specifies CSARPTAEQYF.

This clonotype was counted between two and nine times. The rearrangement links TRBV10-2 to TRBJ2-3; D might be TRBD1 (6 bases). Germline-derived CDR1 and CDR2 are WSHSY and SAAADI. V was clipped by 2 bases and J by 6 bases, with 9 bases between them. This CDR3 region has 13 residues. The CDR3 DNA reads as TGCGCCAGCAGTGAGCCAGGGGACGATACGCAGTATTTT. It translates to CASSEPGDDTQYF.

This clonotype was found many times. This chain links TRBV4-1 with TRBJ2-3, with D perhaps TRBD2 (5 bases). The CDR3 totals 14 residues. Germline CDR1 reads MGHRA; CDR2 reads YSYEKL. Trimming removed 2 bases at V and 2 bases at J, with 8 bases between. Here the CDR3 reads CASSQKLDTDTQYF. The DNA for the CDR3 is TGCGCCAGCAGCCAAAAACTAGACACAGATACGCAGTATTTT.

In its sample, this clonotype was seen a few times. This rearrangement joins TRBV27 to TRBJ2-1; 12 nucleotides line up with TRBD1. From germline, CDR1 is MNHEY and CDR2 SMNVEV (reference sequence). This CDR3 has 13 residues. Germline trimming cut 9 bases from V and 6 bases from J; bases unmatched to any gene: 3. CDR3 loop: CASRDRGLNEQFF. DNA of the CDR3: TGTGCCAGTCGGGACAGGGGGCTCAATGAGCAGTTCTTC.

The genes are TRBV5-6 and TRBJ2-2; D remains unclear. Trimming removed 0 bases at V and 5 bases at J, with 11 bases between. Germline loops: CDR1 SGHDT, CDR2 YYEEEE. The CDR3 is 15 residues long. CDR3 sequence: CASSLGGMGTGELFF. CDR3 DNA: TGTGCCAGCAGCTTGGGCGGCATGGGAACCGGGGAGCTGTTTTTT. Supplemented by reference TRBV5-6 and TRBJ2-2, the full variable domain reads DAGVTQSPTHLIKTRGQQVTLRCSPKSGHDTVSWYQQALGQGPQFIFQYYEEEERQRGNFPDRFSGHQFPNYSSELNVNALLLGDSALYLCASSLGGMGTGELFFGEGSRLTVL.

This clonotype was seen more than once but under ten times. The genes are TRBV5-1 and TRBJ1-1; perhaps TRBD1 as D (5 bases). Trimming took off 1 base at V and 8 bases at J, with 9 bases between the two ends. Looked up from germline, CDR1 is SGHRS and CDR2 is YFSETQ. CDR3 length: 12 residues. The CDR3, as DNA: TGCGCCAGCAGCTTGCCGGGGCCAGAAGCTTTCTTT. Amino acid sequence: CASSLPGPEAFF.

This clonotype has at least ten counts. The chain recombines TRBV4-3 with TRBJ2-6, with 7 nucleotides matching TRBD1. With 3 bases clipped from V and 4 bases from J, the junction kept 6 bases outside the gene matches. Germline CDR1 is LGHNA and CDR2 is YSLEER. There are 16 residues in the CDR3. This CDR3 is CASSHQTGPGANVLTF. Written as DNA, the CDR3 is TGCGCCAGCAGCCATCAGACAGGGCCCGGGGCCAACGTCCTGACTTTC.

CDR3 loop: CASRTTGTNEKLFF. The CDR3 DNA sequence: TGTGCCAGCAGAACGACAGGGACTAATGAAAAACTGTTTTTT. The gene calls are TRBV6-6 and TRBJ1-4; TRBD1 aligns across 7 bases. V trimming: 6 bases; J trimming: 2 bases; junction bases outside the gene matches: 3. The CDR3 runs 14 residues. Looked up from germline, CDR1 is MNHNY and CDR2 is SVGAGI (reference sequence).